This is a list of T cell receptor beta chains from one sample in a study of shared clonotypes between healthy human individuals. Sequencing used immunoSEQ multiplex PCR; TCRdb keeps in-frame clones, though not all of them. Of about 980,000 clones in the sample, more than 75% are singletons; the top ten hold approximately 1.5%. Material: memory CD4+ T cells sorted from blood. These receptors were collected from a man between 18 and 29 years old in good health. The CDR3 runs from the conserved cysteine through the conserved F or W. A D gene is named only where the DNA matches it firmly. Part of the rows lack a size; the others show once, few, many or a class for expanded clones.

d_gene: NA; v_gene: TRBV25-1; abundance: NA; j_gene: TRBJ2-7; CDR3aa: CASSTGWGSSYEQYF; CDR3nt: TGTGCCAGCAGTACCGGCTGGGGGAGCTCCTACGAGCAGTACTTC
d_gene: NA; v_gene: TRBV19; abundance: NA; j_gene: TRBJ1-5; CDR3aa: CASSIGGRGQPQHF; CDR3nt: TGTGCCAGTAGTATCGGCGGCAGGGGTCAGCCCCAGCATTTT
d_gene: NA; v_gene: TRBV6-5; abundance: NA; j_gene: TRBJ1-1; CDR3aa: CASSIGEAFF; CDR3nt: TGTGCCAGCAGTATAGGTGAAGCTTTCTTT
d_gene: NA; v_gene: TRBV6-6; abundance: NA; j_gene: TRBJ2-3; CDR3aa: CASSLRGATDTQYF; CDR3nt: TGTGCCAGCAGTTTGAGGGGTGCGACAGATACGCAGTATTTT
d_gene: TRBD1; v_gene: TRBV2; abundance: NA; j_gene: TRBJ2-1; CDR3aa: CASRDRGGRRYTYNEQFF; CDR3nt: TGTGCCAGCCGGGACAGGGGAGGTAGGCGGTATACATACAATGAGCAGTTCTTC
d_gene: NA; v_gene: TRBV7-9; abundance: NA; j_gene: TRBJ1-1; CDR3aa: CASSLVEVTEAFF; CDR3nt: TGTGCCAGCAGCTTAGTGGAGGTCACTGAAGCTTTCTTT
d_gene: NA; v_gene: TRBV6-1; abundance: NA; j_gene: TRBJ1-2; CDR3aa: CASSEGGATTF; CDR3nt: TGTGCCAGCAGTGAGGGCGGGGCCACCACCTTC
d_gene: TRBD2; v_gene: TRBV27; abundance: NA; j_gene: TRBJ2-7; CDR3aa: CASSFGRLATYEQYF; CDR3nt: TGTGCCAGCAGTTTTGGGAGACTAGCGACCTACGAGCAGTACTTC
d_gene: NA; v_gene: TRBV5-1; abundance: few; j_gene: TRBJ1-1; CDR3aa: CASSLVVNTEAFF; CDR3nt: TGCGCCAGCAGCTTGGTCGTGAACACTGAAGCTTTCTTT
d_gene: TRBD1; v_gene: TRBV5-4; abundance: few; j_gene: TRBJ1-1; CDR3aa: CASSLQGVGTEAFF; CDR3nt: TGTGCCAGCAGCCTACAGGGGGTAGGGACTGAAGCTTTCTTT
d_gene: NA; v_gene: TRBV5-6; abundance: few; j_gene: TRBJ2-1; CDR3aa: CASSLVSNAYNEQFF; CDR3nt: TGTGCCAGCAGCTTGGTAAGCAACGCCTACAATGAGCAGTTCTTC
d_gene: NA; v_gene: TRBV19; abundance: NA; j_gene: TRBJ2-6; CDR3aa: CASSNLGTGANVLTF; CDR3nt: TGTGCCAGTAGTAATTTGGGGACTGGGGCCAACGTCCTGACTTTC
d_gene: TRBD2; v_gene: TRBV15; abundance: NA; j_gene: TRBJ2-7; CDR3aa: CATSNTPGTSGSYEQYF; CDR3nt: TGTGCCACCAGCAATACCCCCGGGACTAGCGGGTCCTACGAGCAGTACTTC
d_gene: NA; v_gene: TRBV30; abundance: NA; j_gene: TRBJ1-1; CDR3aa: CAWAAGRNTEAFF; CDR3nt: TGTGCCTGGGCGGCGGGTAGGAACACTGAAGCTTTCTTT
d_gene: NA; v_gene: TRBV5-1; abundance: NA; j_gene: TRBJ1-2; CDR3aa: CASSSPRPTGGNYGYTF; CDR3nt: TGCGCCAGCAGCTCGCCCCGACCGACGGGGGGGAACTATGGCTACACCTTC
d_gene: NA; v_gene: TRBV5-4; abundance: once; j_gene: TRBJ1-1; CDR3aa: CASSFGREAFF; CDR3nt: TGTGCCAGCAGCTTTGGGAGGGAAGCTTTCTTT
d_gene: NA; v_gene: TRBV5-6; abundance: NA; j_gene: TRBJ2-5; CDR3aa: CASSLEALQYF; CDR3nt: TGTGCCAGCAGCTTGGAAGCTTTACAGTACTTC
d_gene: TRBD1; v_gene: TRBV6-1; abundance: NA; j_gene: TRBJ1-1; CDR3aa: CASSKQTGLNTEAFF; CDR3nt: TGTGCCAGCAGCAAACAGACAGGGCTGAACACTGAAGCTTTCTTT
d_gene: NA; v_gene: TRBV15; abundance: NA; j_gene: TRBJ2-6; CDR3aa: CATSRRTGANVLTF; CDR3nt: TGTGCCACCAGCAGGAGGACTGGGGCCAACGTCCTGACTTTC
d_gene: TRBD1; v_gene: TRBV27; abundance: NA; j_gene: TRBJ1-2; CDR3aa: CASSSPGQGAYGYTF; CDR3nt: TGTGCCAGCAGTTCGCCGGGACAGGGGGCATATGGCTACACCTTC
d_gene: NA; v_gene: TRBV10-1; abundance: few; j_gene: TRBJ1-6; CDR3aa: CASRRDNNSPLHF; CDR3nt: TGCGCCAGCCGCCGGGACAATAATTCACCCCTCCACTTT
d_gene: NA; v_gene: TRBV5-4; abundance: NA; j_gene: TRBJ1-3; CDR3aa: CASSAGTNSGNTIYF; CDR3nt: TGTGCCAGCAGCGCGGGGACGAACTCTGGAAACACCATATATTTT
d_gene: NA; v_gene: TRBV6-6; abundance: NA; j_gene: TRBJ1-1; CDR3aa: CASTKDKNTEAFF; CDR3nt: TGTGCCAGCACCAAGGACAAGAACACTGAAGCTTTCTTT
d_gene: NA; v_gene: TRBV30; abundance: NA; j_gene: TRBJ2-5; CDR3aa: CAWSQGETQYF; CDR3nt: TGTGCCTGGAGTCAGGGGGAGACCCAGTACTTC
d_gene: TRBD1; v_gene: TRBV7-2; abundance: NA; j_gene: TRBJ2-7; CDR3aa: CASSDRGMNEQYF; CDR3nt: TGTGCCAGCAGCGACAGGGGAATGAACGAGCAGTACTTC
d_gene: NA; v_gene: TRBV19; abundance: NA; j_gene: TRBJ2-1; CDR3aa: CASSANPGASSYNEQFF; CDR3nt: TGTGCCAGTAGTGCCAACCCAGGGGCCAGCTCCTACAATGAGCAGTTCTTC
d_gene: TRBD1; v_gene: TRBV30; abundance: once; j_gene: TRBJ1-5; CDR3aa: CAWNQGAGQPQHF; CDR3nt: TGTGCCTGGAACCAGGGGGCTGGACAGCCCCAGCATTTT
d_gene: TRBD1; v_gene: TRBV19; abundance: many; j_gene: TRBJ2-1; CDR3aa: CASSILRTGGNEQFF; CDR3nt: TGTGCCAGTAGTATTTTACGGACAGGCGGCAATGAGCAGTTCTTC
d_gene: NA; v_gene: TRBV27; abundance: NA; j_gene: TRBJ1-6; CDR3aa: CASSTLRDNSPLHF; CDR3nt: TGTGCCAGCAGTACCTTACGGGATAATTCACCCCTCCACTTT
d_gene: TRBD1; v_gene: TRBV11-2; abundance: once; j_gene: TRBJ1-1; CDR3aa: CASSPTGTGGTEAFF; CDR3nt: TGTGCCAGCAGCCCTACCGGGACAGGGGGCACTGAAGCTTTCTTT
d_gene: NA; v_gene: TRBV29-1; abundance: few; j_gene: TRBJ2-3; CDR3aa: CSVRGPLAADTQYF; CDR3nt: TGCAGCGTTCGGGGCCCCCTGGCCGCAGATACGCAGTATTTT
d_gene: NA; v_gene: TRBV5-1; abundance: few; j_gene: TRBJ2-2; CDR3aa: CASSLASGMGAGELFF; CDR3nt: TGCGCCAGCAGCTTGGCCAGCGGAATGGGAGCCGGGGAGCTGTTTTTT
d_gene: NA; v_gene: TRBV28; abundance: many; j_gene: TRBJ1-4; CDR3aa: CASSFNGEKLFF; CDR3nt: TGTGCCAGCAGTTTTAATGGAGAAAAACTGTTTTTT
d_gene: TRBD1; v_gene: TRBV19; abundance: NA; j_gene: TRBJ2-5; CDR3aa: CASSTTGVETQYF; CDR3nt: TGTGCCAGTAGTACTACAGGGGTGGAGACCCAGTACTTC
d_gene: TRBD1; v_gene: TRBV9; abundance: few; j_gene: TRBJ1-1; CDR3aa: CASSEISGGYTRAFF; CDR3nt: TGTGCCAGCAGCGAGATCTCAGGGGGCTATACGAGGGCTTTCTTT
d_gene: TRBD1; v_gene: TRBV19; abundance: NA; j_gene: TRBJ1-4; CDR3aa: CATSDRGLGEKLFF; CDR3nt: TGTGCCACCTCGGACAGGGGGCTTGGAGAAAAACTGTTTTTT
d_gene: TRBD1; v_gene: TRBV7-9; abundance: NA; j_gene: TRBJ1-3; CDR3aa: CASSAGTAGNTIYF; CDR3nt: TGTGCCAGCAGCGCAGGGACAGCCGGAAACACCATATATTTT
d_gene: TRBD2; v_gene: TRBV2; abundance: NA; j_gene: TRBJ2-1; CDR3aa: CASKERELYNEQFF; CDR3nt: TGTGCCAGCAAAGAGCGGGAGCTCTACAATGAGCAGTTCTTC
d_gene: TRBD1; v_gene: TRBV19; abundance: NA; j_gene: TRBJ1-5; CDR3aa: CASSSSGGQPQHF; CDR3nt: TGTGCCAGTAGCTCCTCAGGGGGTCAGCCCCAGCATTTT
d_gene: NA; v_gene: TRBV7-2; abundance: few; j_gene: TRBJ2-3; CDR3aa: CASSLGKWTDTQYF; CDR3nt: TGTGCCAGCAGCCTCGGGAAGTGGACAGATACGCAGTATTTT
d_gene: TRBD1; v_gene: TRBV7-2; abundance: NA; j_gene: TRBJ2-3; CDR3aa: CASSLVGQGDTQYF; CDR3nt: TGTGCCAGCAGCTTAGTGGGACAGGGAGATACGCAGTATTTT
d_gene: NA; v_gene: TRBV6-1; abundance: NA; j_gene: TRBJ2-3; CDR3aa: CASSEGTGTLWGTDTQYF; CDR3nt: TGTGCCAGCAGTGAAGGAACCGGGACCCTATGGGGCACAGATACGCAGTATTTT
d_gene: TRBD1; v_gene: TRBV5-4; abundance: NA; j_gene: TRBJ1-2; CDR3aa: CASSLAESGQGYGYTF; CDR3nt: TGTGCCAGCAGCTTGGCCGAATCGGGACAGGGGTATGGCTACACCTTC
d_gene: TRBD2; v_gene: TRBV6-6; abundance: NA; j_gene: TRBJ2-7; CDR3aa: CASTPRLAGGYEQYF; CDR3nt: TGTGCCAGCACCCCAAGGCTAGCGGGGGGCTACGAGCAGTACTTC
d_gene: NA; v_gene: TRBV18; abundance: few; j_gene: TRBJ2-5; CDR3aa: CASSPPGGPETQYF; CDR3nt: TGTGCCAGCTCACCACCGGGGGGGCCGGAGACCCAGTACTTC
d_gene: NA; v_gene: TRBV28; abundance: many; j_gene: TRBJ2-2; CDR3aa: CASSRLWAGELFF; CDR3nt: TGTGCCAGCAGCCGACTTTGGGCCGGGGAGCTGTTTTTT
d_gene: NA; v_gene: TRBV2; abundance: many; j_gene: TRBJ2-1; CDR3aa: CASTSQRSRNEQFF; CDR3nt: TGTGCCAGCACCTCCCAGCGAAGCCGCAATGAGCAGTTCTTC
d_gene: TRBD2; v_gene: TRBV6-1; abundance: NA; j_gene: TRBJ2-3; CDR3aa: CASSERRERDTQYF; CDR3nt: TGTGCCAGCAGTGAAAGGCGGGAGCGAGATACGCAGTATTTT
d_gene: NA; v_gene: TRBV9; abundance: many; j_gene: TRBJ2-3; CDR3aa: CASSTAGRSLDTQYF; CDR3nt: TGTGCCAGCAGCACCGCAGGGAGGTCATTAGATACGCAGTATTTT
d_gene: TRBD1; v_gene: TRBV10-3; abundance: NA; j_gene: TRBJ2-7; CDR3aa: CAISGKDRTSYEQYF; CDR3nt: TGTGCCATCAGTGGGAAGGACAGGACCTCCTACGAGCAGTACTTC